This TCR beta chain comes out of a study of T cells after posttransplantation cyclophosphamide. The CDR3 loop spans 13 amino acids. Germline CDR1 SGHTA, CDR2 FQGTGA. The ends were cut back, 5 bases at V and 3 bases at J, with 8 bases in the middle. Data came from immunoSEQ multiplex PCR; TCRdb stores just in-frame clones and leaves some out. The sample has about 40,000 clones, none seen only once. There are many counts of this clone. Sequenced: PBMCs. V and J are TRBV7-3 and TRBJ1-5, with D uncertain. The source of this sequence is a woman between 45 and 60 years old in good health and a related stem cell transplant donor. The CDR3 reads CASSPNTNQPQHF. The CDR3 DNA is TGTGCCAGCAGCCCTAATACCAATCAGCCCCAGCATTTT.